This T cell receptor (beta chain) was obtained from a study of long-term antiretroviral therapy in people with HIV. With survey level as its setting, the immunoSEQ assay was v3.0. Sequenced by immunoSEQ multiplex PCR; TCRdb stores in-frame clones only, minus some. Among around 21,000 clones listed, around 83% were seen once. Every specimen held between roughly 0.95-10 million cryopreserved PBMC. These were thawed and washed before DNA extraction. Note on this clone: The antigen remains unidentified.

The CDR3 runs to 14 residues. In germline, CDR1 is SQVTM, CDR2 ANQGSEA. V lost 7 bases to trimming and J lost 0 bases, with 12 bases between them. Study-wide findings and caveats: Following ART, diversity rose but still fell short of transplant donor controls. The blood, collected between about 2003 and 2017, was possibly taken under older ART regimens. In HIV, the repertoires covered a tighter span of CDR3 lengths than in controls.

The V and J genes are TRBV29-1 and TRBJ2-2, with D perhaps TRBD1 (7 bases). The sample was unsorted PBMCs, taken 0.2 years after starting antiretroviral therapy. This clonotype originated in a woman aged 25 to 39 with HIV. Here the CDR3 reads CSAGDRANTGELFF. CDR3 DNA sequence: TGCAGCGCGGGGGACAGAGCGAACACCGGGGAGCTGTTTTTT.